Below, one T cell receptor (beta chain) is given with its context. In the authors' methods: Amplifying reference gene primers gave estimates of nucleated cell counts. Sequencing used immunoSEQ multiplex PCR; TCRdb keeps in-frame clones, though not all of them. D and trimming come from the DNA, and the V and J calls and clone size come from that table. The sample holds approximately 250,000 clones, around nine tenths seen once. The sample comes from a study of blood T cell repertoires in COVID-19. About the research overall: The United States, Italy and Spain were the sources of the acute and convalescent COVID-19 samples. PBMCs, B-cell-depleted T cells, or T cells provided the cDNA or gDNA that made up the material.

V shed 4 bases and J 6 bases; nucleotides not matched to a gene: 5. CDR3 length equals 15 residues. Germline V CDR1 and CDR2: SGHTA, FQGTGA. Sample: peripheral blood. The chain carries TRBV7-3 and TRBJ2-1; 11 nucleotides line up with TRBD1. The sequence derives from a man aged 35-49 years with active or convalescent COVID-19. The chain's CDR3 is CASSYGQGAINEQFF. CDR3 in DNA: TGTGCCAGCAGCTACGGACAGGGGGCCATCAATGAGCAGTTCTTC.